This T cell receptor (beta chain) was identified during a study of T cell responses to AZD1222 COVID-19 vaccine. Findings and caveats of the study: Researchers report vaccine-associated CD4 TCRs spanning spike, with dominance at 160-218 and 743-854.

Trimming pared 0 bases from V and 2 bases from J, leaving 8 bases between. Looked up from germline, CDR1 is MNHNY and CDR2 is SVGAGI (reference sequence). The length of the CDR3 is 15 residues. Worth noting for this clone: Antigen: not known.

Clones were read by immunoSEQ multiplex PCR, and TCRdb kept only the in-frame ones, dropping some. The sample yields about 130,000 clones, 90% to 95% seen once. This sample comprised peripheral blood, obtained on day 0 of AZD1222 vaccination. The chain recombines TRBV6-6 with TRBJ2-1, with D perhaps matching TRBD1 or TRBD2 (5 bases each). The origin of this receptor is an adult in good health. The CDR3 DNA follows: TGTGCCAGCAGTTACTCCTCGGGGCCCTACAATGAGCAGTTCTTC. Protein sequence: CASSYSSGPYNEQFF.